The rows below give T cell receptor beta chains drawn from one sample of a study of early T cells in non-severe SARS-CoV-2 infection. A single record per CDR3 protein comes from TCRdb applying MiXCR to the 5' RACE reads. The sample has around 71,000 distinct CDR3 sequences; approximately 15% are singletons. This specimen was whole blood, taken at baseline. These receptors all come from an adult who was a healthcare worker with PCR-confirmed SARS-CoV-2 infection or an uninfected control (not recorded which). CDR3s include the opening cysteine and the closing phenylalanine or tryptophan. A D gene is named only where the DNA matches it firmly. Where a row states a size, it is once, few, many or the class of an expanded clone; other rows omit it.

>TRBJ2-2|TRBV27|NA|few
CASSLSAVWPGELFF
TGTGCCAGCAGTTTATCGGCCGTCTGGCCCGGGGAGCTGTTTTTT
>TRBJ2-5|TRBV20-1|NA|few
CSARGQTVKETQYF
TGCAGTGCTAGAGGCCAGACTGTTAAAGAGACCCAGTACTTC
>TRBJ2-6|TRBV19|NA|NA
CASSPDLSGANVLTF
TGTGCCAGTAGTCCCGACCTCTCTGGGGCCAACGTCCTGACTTTC
>TRBJ2-2|TRBV20-1|TRBD2|few
CTVLAGGTGELFF
TGCACCGTATTAGCGGGAGGAACCGGGGAGCTGTTTTTT
>TRBJ2-3|TRBV5-4|NA|NA
CASSFTAGRTDTQYF
TGTGCCAGCAGCTTCACGGCAGGGCGCACAGATACGCAGTATTTT
>TRBJ2-7|TRBV5-6|TRBD1|NA
CTSSLGTAEQYF
TGTACCAGCAGCTTGGGGACAGCTGAGCAGTACTTC
>TRBJ2-7|TRBV24-1|NA|few
CATSDSRAGVWYEQYF
TGTGCCACCAGTGATTCGCGGGCAGGGGTGTGGTACGAGCAGTACTTC
>TRBJ2-4|TRBV3-1|NA|NA
CASSQERQALAKNIQYF
TGTGCCAGCAGCCAAGAGAGACAGGCCCTAGCCAAAAACATTCAGTACTTC
>TRBJ2-1|TRBV24-1|NA|few
CATSDLGRYNEQFF
TGTGCCACCAGTGATTTGGGACGCTACAATGAGCAGTTCTTC
>TRBJ2-3|TRBV5-4|TRBD1|few
CASSLGQGKPGTDTQYF
TGTGCCAGCAGCTTGGGACAGGGTAAGCCGGGGACAGATACGCAGTATTTT
>TRBJ1-5|TRBV7-9|TRBD1|many
CASSFTGDSNQPQHF
TGTGCCAGCAGCTTTACAGGGGATAGCAATCAGCCCCAGCATTTT
>TRBJ2-7|TRBV7-4|TRBD2|many
CASSQCSGRDEQYF
TGTGCCAGCAGCCAGTGTAGCGGGAGGGACGAGCAGTACTTC
>TRBJ2-5|TRBV18|NA|NA
CASSPRAGQETQYF
TGTGCCAGCTCACCACGGGCGGGTCAAGAGACCCAGTACTTC
>TRBJ2-1|TRBV4-2|TRBD2|few
CASSPLAGRDNEQFF
TGTGCCAGCAGCCCCTTAGCGGGAAGGGACAATGAGCAGTTCTTC
>TRBJ1-5|TRBV10-3|TRBD1|NA
CAISESAGGSNQPQHF
TGTGCCATCAGTGAGTCGGCAGGGGGCTCCAATCAGCCCCAGCATTTT
>TRBJ1-6|TRBV6-5|NA|NA
CASSSGAWSSYNSPLHF
TGTGCCAGCAGTTCAGGGGCCTGGAGCTCCTATAATTCACCCCTCCACTTT
>TRBJ2-1|TRBV2|NA|few
CASSDEATYNEQFF
TGTGCCAGCAGTGACGAGGCTACTTACAATGAGCAGTTCTTC
>TRBJ2-5|TRBV18|NA|many
CASSLQETQYF
TGTGCCAGCTCACTACAAGAGACCCAGTACTTC
>TRBJ1-2|TRBV27|NA|NA
CASRSREDGYTF
TGTGCCAGCAGGTCCAGGGAGGATGGCTACACCTTC
>TRBJ2-2|TRBV27|TRBD1|NA
CASSWDREAGELFF
TGTGCCAGCAGTTGGGACAGGGAAGCCGGGGAGCTGTTTTTT
>TRBJ2-1|TRBV7-8|NA|NA
CASSLAGGLHTYNEQFF
TGTGCCAGCAGCTTAGCCGGGGGCCTCCACACCTACAATGAGCAGTTCTTC
>TRBJ1-4|TRBV12-3/TRBV12-4|NA|NA
CASRRGSTNEKLFF
TGTGCCAGCAGGCGGGGATCAACTAATGAAAAACTGTTTTTT
>TRBJ2-5|TRBV10-3|NA|many
CAISESGLVETQYF
TGTGCCATCAGTGAGTCGGGGTTGGTAGAGACCCAGTACTTC
>TRBJ2-1|TRBV6-2/TRBV6-3|NA|NA
CASTLPHNEQFF
TGTGCCAGCACCCTCCCCCACAATGAGCAGTTCTTC
>TRBJ2-5|TRBV5-4|TRBD1|NA
CASSPGQGLETQYF
TGTGCCAGCAGCCCGGGACAGGGTTTGGAGACCCAGTACTTC
>TRBJ1-5|TRBV20-1|NA|many
CSAPHGGGYSNQPQHF
TGCAGTGCCCCCCACGGGGGGGGATATAGCAATCAGCCCCAGCATTTT